The 31 T cell receptor beta chains reported below all come from one sample, sequenced in a study of CD8+CD57+ T cells in acquired aplastic anemia. Patients picked for sequencing had shown CD8+CD57+ cell expansion detected by flow cytometry. It was genomic DNA that served as the template for profiling TCR beta VDJ and CDR3. TCRdb re-called the reads with MiXCR, one entry per CDR3 protein. The table records around 200,000 distinct CDR3 sequences, 50% to 70% of them present only once. The sample consisted of sorted CD4+, CD8+, or CD8+CD57+ T cells (not recorded which) from PBMCs. The receptor source for this set is a human donor with aplastic anemia.

Points on this clonotype: The junction and the germline gene differ at one end; a read error may be behind it. This rearrangement joins TRBV10-1 to TRBJ2-7, with TRBD1 matching 9 bases. This CDR3 region has 14 residues. Germline assignment: CDR1 WNHNN and CDR2 SYGVQD (reference sequence). In DNA form, the CDR3 reads TGCGCCGGCAGTGGAGGGACAGGGCCCTACGAGCAGTACTTC. Encoded protein: CAGSGGTGPYEQYF.

The gene calls are TRBV6-5 and TRBJ2-7; D perhaps matches TRBD1 (6 bases). CDR1 and CDR2 (germline): MNHEY, SVGAGI. Between the trimmed V and J ends, which lost 0 bases and 1 base, there was a span of 10 bases. The CDR3 runs to 15 residues. DNA of the CDR3: TGTGCCAGCAGTTACTCTACAGGGAGATCCTACGAGCAGTACTTC. It yields the protein CASSYSTGRSYEQYF.

The rearrangement links TRBV20-1 to TRBJ2-7, with 9 bases that match TRBD2. The CDR3 covers 14 residues. Trimming cost V 6 bases and J 4 bases; bases outside gene matches: 10. In germline, CDR1 is DFQATT, CDR2 SNEGSKA (reference sequence). In nucleotides, the CDR3 is TGCAGTGCAATGGGCGGGAGGGCGGTTTACGAGCAGTACTTC. This codes for CSAMGGRAVYEQYF.

V gene TRBV14 combines with J gene TRBJ1-2; no firm D call. Germline V gives CDR1 SGHDN, CDR2 FVKESK. Trimming took 4 bases from V and 6 from J, leaving 12 bases between them. The CDR3 is 13 amino acids. The CDR3: CASSLKIAHGYTF. The DNA of the CDR3 is TGTGCCAGCAGCCTAAAGATAGCCCATGGCTACACCTTC.

This rearrangement joins TRBV5-6 to TRBJ2-5, with 8 positions matching TRBD2. V lost 1 base to trimming and J lost 5 bases; unmatched junction nucleotides: 7. Germline V CDR1 and CDR2: SGHDT, YYEEEE. The CDR3 has 15 residues. The CDR3 DNA sequence: TGTGCCAGCAGCTTGCGGGGGGGGCCCACGGAGACCCAGTACTTC. It specifies CASSLRGGPTETQYF.

There are a few counts of this clonotype. The V call is TRBV12-3 or TRBV12-4, the J call TRBJ2-1, with D perhaps TRBD2 (6 bases). Trimming took 1 base from V and 7 from J, leaving 17 bases between them. The CDR3 contains 16 residues. The CDR3 here is CASSLDWRGVWNEQFF. CDR3 sequence (DNA): TGTGCCAGCAGTTTAGACTGGCGGGGTGTTTGGAATGAGCAGTTCTTC.

The chain carries TRBV20-1 and TRBJ2-3, with 9 bases matching TRBD1. Germline V lookup: CDR1 DFQATT, CDR2 SNEGSKA (reference sequence). J was trimmed by 5 bases and V by 6 bases; bases with no gene match: 12. The CDR3 runs to 15 residues. This CDR3 is CSAPGSTGGIDTQYF. CDR3 bases: TGCAGTGCCCCGGGCTCGACAGGGGGAATAGATACGCAGTATTTT.

J is TRBJ2-7 and V is TRBV19; no definite D call. The CDR3 runs to 15 residues. The V end was cut by 1 base, the J end by 0 bases, with 10 bases between. Germline loops: CDR1 LNHDA, CDR2 SQIVND (reference sequence). The CDR3, as DNA: TGTGCCAGTAGTATAGCTGGCAGCGACTCCTACGAGCAGTACTTC. Its translation: CASSIAGSDSYEQYF.

The chain links TRBV20-1 to TRBJ1-4, with TRBD1 identical over 8 bases. J gave up 8 bases and V 6 bases, and 14 bases lay outside the gene matches. The CDR3 has 15 amino acids. CDR1 and CDR2 (germline): DFQATT, SNEGSKA (reference sequence). DNA for the CDR3: TGCAGTGCCCGAAGATTGACAGGGGTAGAAGAAAAACTGTTTTTT. Protein sequence: CSARRLTGVEEKLFF.

V usage is TRBV19 and J usage is TRBJ1-2; D remains ambiguous. V shed 2 bases and J shed 4 bases, with 14 bases lying between them. The CDR3 length is 15 residues. From germline, CDR1 is LNHDA and CDR2 SQIVND (reference sequence). CDR3 DNA: TGTGCCAGTAGTATAAGTATGGCACCCATCTATGGCTACACCTTC. It is translated as CASSISMAPIYGYTF.

The rearrangement uses TRBV7-2 and TRBJ1-1, with D tentatively TRBD1 (5 bases). The CDR3 has 13 amino acids. V was shortened by 3 bases and J by 6 bases, with 11 bases between the two germline ends. From germline, CDR1 is SGHTA and CDR2 FQGNSA. The CDR3 loop reads CASSFSRDAEAFF. The CDR3 region has the DNA TGTGCCAGCAGCTTTTCCAGGGATGCTGAAGCTTTCTTT.

Of note for this clonotype: This may be a read error, as it is one base from a much larger clone. The V and J genes are TRBV24-1 and TRBJ1-3, with 7 bases lining up with TRBD1. V was clipped by 6 bases and J by 3 bases; unmatched bases: 16. Germline V gene lookup returns CDR1 KGHDR and CDR2 SFDVKD. The CDR3 sequence is 18 residues long. This CDR3 reads CATSSRRIGTESGNTIYF. The CDR3 nucleotides read TGTGCCACCAGTTCTAGGCGAATTGGGACAGAGAGTGGAAACACCATATATTTT.

The chain couples TRBV20-1 to TRBJ1-6; possibly TRBD1 for D (6 bases). The germline V gene has CDR1 DFQATT and CDR2 SNEGSKA (reference sequence). The CDR3 is made up of 14 amino acids. Trimming removed 2 bases from V and 9 bases from J, with 14 bases in between. CDR3 DNA sequence: TGCAGTGCTAGAATGCCAGGGGCTAGTTCACCCCTCCACTTT. It encodes CSARMPGASSPLHF.

The chain combines TRBV7-3 with TRBJ2-5; 8 nucleotides agree with TRBD1. Germline V gene data show CDR1 as SGHTA and CDR2 as FQGTGA. CDR3 length: 15 amino acids. Trimming took 5 bases from V and 5 from J; bases not matched to a gene: 10. The CDR3 sequence: CASSASSGGRETQYF. CDR3 nucleotide sequence: TGTGCCAGCAGCGCAAGTTCAGGGGGCAGGGAGACCCAGTACTTC.

The genes are TRBV5-1 and TRBJ1-2; 7 nucleotides align to TRBD1. CDR3 length: 16 residues. V shed 4 bases, J shed 4 bases, and the junction held 13 bases outside the gene matches. From germline, CDR1 is SGHRS and CDR2 YFSETQ. CDR3 sequence reads: CASSQDRSHRPYGYTF. CDR3 nucleotides: TGCGCCAGCAGCCAGGACAGGTCCCACCGACCCTATGGCTACACCTTC. The full variable domain, in which reference TRBV5-1 and TRBJ1-2 provide the parts outside the CDR3, is KAGVTQTPRYLIKTRGQQVTLSCSPISGHRSVSWYQQTPGQGLQFLFEYFSETQRNKGNFPGRFSGRQFSNSRSEMNVSTLELGDSALYLCASSQDRSHRPYGYTFGSGTRLTVV.

This clonotype is a singleton in its sample. The chain links TRBV24-1 to TRBJ1-2, with a weak D call TRBD1 (5 bases). This CDR3 comprises 15 residues. V lost 3 bases and J lost 3, with 13 bases in between. Per germline, CDR1 KGHDR and CDR2 SFDVKD. CDR3 in DNA: TGTGCCACCAGTGATCCAGGCGGGACCGACTATGGCTACACCTTC. This encodes CATSDPGGTDYGYTF.

This clonotype was seen many times. This chain joins TRBV6-1 and TRBJ1-1; D ambiguous. The CDR3 extends over 13 amino acids. The germline V and J ends were trimmed by 3 bases and 13 bases, with 18 bases remaining between them. CDR1 is MNHNS, CDR2 SASEGT, per germline. Here the CDR3 reads CASSDLGAYSGFF. In DNA, the CDR3 is TGTGCCAGCAGTGATTTGGGAGCCTACTCGGGTTTCTTT.

This rearrangement joins TRBV7-3 to TRBJ1-3, with D unresolved. Trimming shortened V by 1 base and J by 4 bases, and 5 bases separated the two germline ends. Germline assignment: CDR1 SGHTA and CDR2 FQGTGA. The CDR3 spans 13 residues. As DNA, the CDR3 is TGTGCCAGCAGCTTAAACGAGGGAAACACCATATATTTT. This encodes CASSLNEGNTIYF.

This chain uses TRBV15 with TRBJ1-5; D unresolved. The CDR3 totals 14 residues. With 5 bases removed from V and 6 bases from J, the gap between germline ends came to 14 bases. Per germline, CDR1 LNHNV and CDR2 YYDKDF (reference sequence). DNA for the CDR3: TGTGCCACCAGCCCCCGCACAGCCCGTCAGCCCCAGCATTTT. Protein sequence: CATSPRTARQPQHF.

The rearrangement uses TRBV7-3 and TRBJ2-1; 9 positions match TRBD1. The J segment lost 10 bases and the V segment lost 4 bases, leaving 11 bases of the junction unmatched. Germline-derived CDR1 and CDR2 are SGHTA and FQGTGA. The CDR3 sequence is 15 residues long. CDR3 nucleotides: TGTGCCAGCAGCTCCCAACGGGGGGACAGGGCCGAGCAGTTCTTC. Encoded protein: CASSSQRGDRAEQFF.

V gene TRBV7-9 combines with J gene TRBJ2-3; 7 bases agree with TRBD2. The V segment lost 8 bases and the J segment 4 bases; nucleotides outside the gene matches: 12. Germline assignment: CDR1 SEHNR and CDR2 FQNEAQ (reference sequence). The CDR3 has 15 residues. The CDR3 region is CASVLLAQGADTQYF. CDR3 coding DNA: TGTGCCAGCGTACTACTAGCGCAAGGGGCAGATACGCAGTATTTT.

The CDR3 DNA reads TGCAGTGCTAGACCCCGGGTCAGGGGGCAGCTGTCCACCGGGGAGCTGTTTTTT. Its protein is CSARPRVRGQLSTGELFF. This sequence joins TRBV20-1 and TRBJ2-2, with TRBD1 identical over 8 bases. CDR1 and CDR2 (germline): DFQATT, SNEGSKA (reference sequence). The CDR3 has 18 amino acids. The V segment lost 2 bases and the J segment 4 bases; nucleotides outside the gene matches: 15.

Worth noting for this clonotype: This is likely a read error, given that the CDR3 carries no conserved phenylalanine or tryptophan at its end. The chain is built from TRBV5-1 and TRBJ2-1; D is possibly TRBD1 (5 bases). This CDR3 has 15 amino acids. The V and J ends lost 0 bases and 1 base respectively, with 8 bases between them. CDR1 is SGHRS and CDR2 is YFSETQ in the germline V gene. The CDR3 DNA reads as TGCGCCAGCAGCTTGGGGGGCCGGTCCTACAATGAGCAGTTCCTC. It specifies CASSLGGRSYNEQFL.

This clonotype appeared a few times. A read error may produce the germline difference seen at one junction end. The chain links TRBV25-1 to TRBJ1-1; tentatively, D is TRBD1 (5 bases). This CDR3 has 13 residues. CDR1 is MGHDK, CDR2 SYGVNS, per germline. This CDR3 is CASSPEQGYEAFF. The CDR3, as DNA: TGTGCTAGCAGTCCGGAGCAGGGTTATGAAGCTTTCTTT.

This clonotype showed up many times. The rearrangement joins TRBV10-3 to TRBJ2-7; tentatively, D is TRBD2 (5 bases). Trimming removed 6 bases from V and 5 bases from J, with 17 bases in between. The CDR3 totals 14 residues. Per germline, CDR1 ENHRY and CDR2 SYGVKD. CDR3 coding DNA: TGTGCCATCAGACCTAGCCCCTGGTGGAACGAGCAGTACTTC. As protein: CAIRPSPWWNEQYF.

In regard to this clonotype: At one end, the junction sequence differs from germline, possibly due to a read error. This sequence joins TRBV15 and TRBJ2-1; no clear D gene. The germline gives CDR1 LNHNV, CDR2 YYDKDF (reference sequence). The CDR3 is 14 residues long. The CDR3 loop is CAASSLSRSNEQFF. The CDR3 DNA reads as TGTGCCGCCAGCAGCTTATCCAGGTCGAATGAGCAGTTCTTC.

CDR3: CSARKTSGITDTQYF. For the CDR3, the DNA is TGCAGTGCTAGAAAGACTAGCGGGATAACAGATACGCAGTATTTT. V and J are TRBV20-1 and TRBJ2-3; 11 bases agree with TRBD2. Losses at the gene ends were 2 bases for V and 3 bases for J; bases not matched to a gene: 4. This CDR3 has 15 residues. Per the germline V gene, CDR1 is DFQATT and CDR2 is SNEGSKA (reference sequence).

The V gene is TRBV5-1, the J gene TRBJ1-2; 9 bases agree with TRBD1. V lost 4 bases, J lost 8 bases, and 12 bases stayed unmatched. Germline V gives CDR1 SGHRS, CDR2 YFSETQ. CDR3 length: 15 amino acids. The CDR3 sequence: CASSQDTDRGTGYTF. The CDR3 DNA follows: TGCGCCAGCAGCCAAGACACGGACAGGGGAACGGGCTACACCTTC.

This chain links TRBV7-8 with TRBJ1-4; the D is unclear. Germline CDR1 reads SGHVS; CDR2 reads FQNEAQ. V was pared by 3 bases and J by 7 bases, with 9 bases between. The CDR3 runs 13 residues. Here the CDR3 DNA reads TGTGCCAGCAGCTTTAACTGGCGTGAAAAACTGTTTTTT. Its protein product is CASSFNWREKLFF.

The sample holds one count of this clonotype. The gene calls are TRBV20-1 and TRBJ2-3; the D call may be TRBD1 or TRBD2 (5 bases each). The V gene's germline CDR1 is DFQATT and CDR2 SNEGSKA (reference sequence). CDR3 length: 16 amino acids. Trimming pared 1 base from V and 3 bases from J, leaving 17 bases between. This CDR3 is CSARVGAGPGTDTQYF. The CDR3 bases are TGCAGTGCTAGAGTAGGGGCGGGCCCTGGGACAGATACGCAGTATTTT.

In DNA, the CDR3 is TGTGCCAGCACCCGTCCATGGGGTTATGGCTACACCTTC. This encodes CASTRPWGYGYTF. The genes are TRBV5-5 and TRBJ1-2, with D uncertain. Germline values: CDR1 SGHKS, CDR2 YYEKEE (reference sequence). The CDR3 has 13 amino acids. The germline V and J ends were trimmed by 6 bases and 5 bases, with 14 bases remaining between them.